This is a list of T cell receptor beta chains from one sample in a study of blood T cell repertoires in COVID-19. Sequenced by immunoSEQ multiplex PCR; TCRdb stores in-frame clones only, minus some. Altogether roughly 290,000 clones are present, about 86% being singletons, with the ten largest covering 2.1%. The source material was peripheral blood. Receptors were obtained from a woman aged 30 to 39 who had recovered from COVID-19. CDR3s include the opening cysteine and the closing phenylalanine or tryptophan. The D gene is left open where the match is weak. Clone size is given for some rows only: seen once, a few or many times, or a class if the clone is expanded.

clone_size | j_call | d_call | v_call | cdr3_nt | cdr3_aa
- | TRBJ2-1 | - | TRBV19 | TGTGCCAGTGGCAAACTAGGCCCTAACAATGAGCAGTTCTTC | CASGKLGPNNEQFF
- | TRBJ1-1 | - | TRBV11-2 | TGTGCCAGCAGCCACGGTGATCCTGAAGCTTTCTTT | CASSHGDPEAFF
- | TRBJ2-3 | - | TRBV28 | TGTGCCAGCAGTTTAATCGAGGGCACAGATACGCAGTATTTT | CASSLIEGTDTQYF
- | TRBJ2-2 | - | TRBV5-1 | TGCGCCAGCAGACAGACCATGAACACCGGGGAGCTGTTTTTT | CASRQTMNTGELFF
few | TRBJ1-1 | TRBD1 | TRBV29-1 | TGCAGCGTTGAGGAACAGGGGTTTAGCACTGAAGCTTTCTTT | CSVEEQGFSTEAFF
- | TRBJ1-5 | TRBD1 | TRBV15 | TGTGCCACCAGCAGAGACAGGGGGGCGAATCAGCCCCAGCATTTT | CATSRDRGANQPQHF
- | TRBJ2-4 | TRBD1 | TRBV5-1 | TGCGCCAGCAGCTTGGGACCGGGACAGGGAAAAAACATTCAGTACTTC | CASSLGPGQGKNIQYF
- | TRBJ2-3 | TRBD1 | TRBV19 | TGTGCCAGTAGTATAGGAGACCGAGGACAGGGCCGGGGCGATACGCAGTATTTT | CASSIGDRGQGRGDTQYF
- | TRBJ2-5 | - | TRBV7-8 | TGTGCCAGCAGCCCGAGGCAGGGTCGATGGCAGGAGACCCAGTACTTC | CASSPRQGRWQETQYF
- | TRBJ1-1 | - | TRBV5-1 | TGCGCCAGCAGCTTGGCTCAGCCGGGCACTGAAGCTTTCTTT | CASSLAQPGTEAFF
- | TRBJ2-7 | - | TRBV29-1 | TGCAGCGTTTTGGCGGGGCAAGAGCAGTACTTC | CSVLAGQEQYF
- | TRBJ1-1 | - | TRBV9 | TGTGCCAGCAGCGTAGGCGGCCCGGAACGGGGGACCTGGGACACTGAAGCTTTCTTT | CASSVGGPERGTWDTEAFF
- | TRBJ2-3 | - | TRBV9 | TGTGCCAGCAGCGCCCTATTATCTAGCACAGATACGCAGTATTTT | CASSALLSSTDTQYF
- | TRBJ2-5 | TRBD1 | TRBV4-3 | TGCGCCAGCAGCCAAGGAACAGGGGAACTCTCTGAGACCCAGTACTTC | CASSQGTGELSETQYF
- | TRBJ1-6 | - | TRBV6-5 | TGTGCCAGCTTTTCAGGGTCCCACCACTTT | CASFSGSHHF
- | TRBJ2-7 | - | TRBV6-1 | TGTGCCAGCAGTGAATGGACAACTTACGAGCAGTACTTC | CASSEWTTYEQYF
- | TRBJ2-7 | TRBD1 | TRBV28 | TGTGCCAGCAGTTTACGCCCCTGGGGACAGGGGTTTACGGTATACTTC | CASSLRPWGQGFTVYF
once | TRBJ1-5 | - | TRBV19 | TGTGCCACTAGCCCGGTACAGGGTGGCAATCAGCCCCAGCATTTT | CATSPVQGGNQPQHF
- | TRBJ2-1 | TRBD2 | TRBV13 | TGTGCCAGCAGCTTAGAGGCCCTCGGGGCTAGCGGGACTGACAATGAGCAGTTCTTC | CASSLEALGASGTDNEQFF
once | TRBJ2-5 | - | TRBV7-3 | TGTGCCAGCAGCTTACTAGGAGAGGAGACCCAGTACTTC | CASSLLGEETQYF
- | TRBJ2-5 | TRBD2 | TRBV9 | TGTGCCAGCAGCCCCTTTAGCGGGGGCGGGGGGACCCAGTACTTC | CASSPFSGGGGTQYF
- | TRBJ2-6 | - | TRBV27 | TGTGCCAGCAGCCCGAGAGGGTCTGGGGCCAACGTCCTGACTTTC | CASSPRGSGANVLTF
- | TRBJ1-2 | TRBD1 | TRBV10-2 | TGCGCCAGCAGGGGAAAAAGTACAGGGGGCATGGGCTACACCTTC | CASRGKSTGGMGYTF